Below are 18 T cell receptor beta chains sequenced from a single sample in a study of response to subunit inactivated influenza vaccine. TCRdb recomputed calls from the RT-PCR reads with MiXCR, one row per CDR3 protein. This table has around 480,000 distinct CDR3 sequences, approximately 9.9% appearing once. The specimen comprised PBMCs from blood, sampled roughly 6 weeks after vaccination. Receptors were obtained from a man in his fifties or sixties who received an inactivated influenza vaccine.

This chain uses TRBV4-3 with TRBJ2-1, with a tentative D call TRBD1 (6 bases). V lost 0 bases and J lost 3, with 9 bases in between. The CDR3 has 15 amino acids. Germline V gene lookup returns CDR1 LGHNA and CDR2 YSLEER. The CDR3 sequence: CASSQDRGFYNEQFF. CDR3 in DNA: TGCGCCAGCAGCCAAGACAGGGGATTCTACAATGAGCAGTTCTTC.

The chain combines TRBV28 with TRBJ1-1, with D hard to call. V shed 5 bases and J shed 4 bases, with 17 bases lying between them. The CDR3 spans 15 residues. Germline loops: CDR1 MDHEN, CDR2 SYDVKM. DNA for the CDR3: TGTGCCAGCAGTCCGCCCTATGGGAGTGGCACTGAAGCTTTCTTT. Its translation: CASSPPYGSGTEAFF.

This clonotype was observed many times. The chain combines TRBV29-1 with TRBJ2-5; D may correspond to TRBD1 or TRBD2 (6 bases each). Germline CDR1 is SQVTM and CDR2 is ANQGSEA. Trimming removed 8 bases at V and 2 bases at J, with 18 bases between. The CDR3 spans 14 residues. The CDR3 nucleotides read TGCAGCATCCTAGGGGGGTACGCACAAGAGACCCAGTACTTC. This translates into CSILGGYAQETQYF.

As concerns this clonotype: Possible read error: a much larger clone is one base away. The CDR3 reads CASSAGVLYNDQFF. CDR3 sequence (DNA): TGTGCCAGCAGTGCAGGGGTTCTCTACAATGACCAGTTCTTC. The chain carries TRBV12-3 or TRBV12-4 and TRBJ2-1; the D gene is possibly TRBD1 (6 bases). The CDR3 totals 14 residues.

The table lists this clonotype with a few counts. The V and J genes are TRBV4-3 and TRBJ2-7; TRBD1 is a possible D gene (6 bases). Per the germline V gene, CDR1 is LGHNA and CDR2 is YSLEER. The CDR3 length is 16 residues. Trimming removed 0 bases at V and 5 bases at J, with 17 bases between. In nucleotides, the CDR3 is TGCGCCAGCAGCCAAGAAACGGGACACCGAGGACACGAGCAGTACTTC. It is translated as CASSQETGHRGHEQYF.

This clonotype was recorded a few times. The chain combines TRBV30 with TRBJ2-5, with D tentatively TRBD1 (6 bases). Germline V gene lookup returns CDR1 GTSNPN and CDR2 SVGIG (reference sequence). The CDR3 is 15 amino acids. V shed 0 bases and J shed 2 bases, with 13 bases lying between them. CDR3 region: CAWSVGLGGQETQYF. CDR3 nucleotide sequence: TGTGCCTGGAGTGTGGGTTTAGGGGGTCAAGAGACCCAGTACTTC.

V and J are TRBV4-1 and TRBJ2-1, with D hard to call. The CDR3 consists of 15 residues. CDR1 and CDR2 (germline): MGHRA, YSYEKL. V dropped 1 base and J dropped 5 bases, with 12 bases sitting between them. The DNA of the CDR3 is TGCGCCAGCAGCCAAGTGGCTTATGGCAACAATGAGCAGTTCTTC. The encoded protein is CASSQVAYGNNEQFF.

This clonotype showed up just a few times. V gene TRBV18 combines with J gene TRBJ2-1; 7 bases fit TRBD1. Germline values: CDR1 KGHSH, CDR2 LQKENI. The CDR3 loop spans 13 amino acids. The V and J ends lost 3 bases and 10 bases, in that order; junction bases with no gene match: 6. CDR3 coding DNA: TGTGCCAGCTCACCGATTACAGGGGACGAGCAGTTCTTC. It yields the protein CASSPITGDEQFF.

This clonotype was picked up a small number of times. In nucleotides, the CDR3 is TGTGCCAGCAGCGCCCCGGGACAGACCCTCTACAATGAGCAGTTCTTC. Amino acid sequence: CASSAPGQTLYNEQFF. V usage is TRBV11-2 and J usage is TRBJ2-1; 7 nucleotides line up with TRBD1. The ends lost 5 bases at V and 3 bases at J; junction bases unmatched: 10. The CDR3 contains 16 residues. Germline-derived CDR1 and CDR2 are SGHAT and FQNNGV.

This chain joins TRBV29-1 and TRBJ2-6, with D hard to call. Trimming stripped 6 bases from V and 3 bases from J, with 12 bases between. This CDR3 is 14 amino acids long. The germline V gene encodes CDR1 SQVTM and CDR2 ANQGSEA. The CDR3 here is CSVTTVHGANVLTF. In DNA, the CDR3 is TGCAGCGTGACAACAGTGCATGGGGCCAACGTCCTGACTTTC.

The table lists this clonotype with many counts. The CDR3 bases are TGTGCCAGCAGCTTAACTAGAGGGGTGGATACGCAGTATTTT. Its protein is CASSLTRGVDTQYF. The chain combines TRBV7-9 with TRBJ2-3; tentatively, D is TRBD1 or TRBD2 (5 bases each). The V end lost 2 bases, the J end lost 6 bases, and 12 bases lay between the germline ends. In germline, CDR1 is SEHNR, CDR2 FQNEAQ (reference sequence). The CDR3 is 14 amino acids.

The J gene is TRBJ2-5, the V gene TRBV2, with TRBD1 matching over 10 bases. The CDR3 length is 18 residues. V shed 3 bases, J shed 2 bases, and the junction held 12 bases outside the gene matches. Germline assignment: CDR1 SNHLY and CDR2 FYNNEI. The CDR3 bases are TGTGCCAGCAGTGATCCTATTCGACGACAGGGGGCTCAAGAGACCCAGTACTTC. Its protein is CASSDPIRRQGAQETQYF.

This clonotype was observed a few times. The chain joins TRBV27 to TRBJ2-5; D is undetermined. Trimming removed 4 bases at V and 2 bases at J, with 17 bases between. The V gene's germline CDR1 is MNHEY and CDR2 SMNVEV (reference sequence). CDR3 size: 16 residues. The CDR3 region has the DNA TGTGCCAGCAGTTCACCAAGGGCAGGAGAACAAGAGACCCAGTACTTC. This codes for CASSSPRAGEQETQYF.

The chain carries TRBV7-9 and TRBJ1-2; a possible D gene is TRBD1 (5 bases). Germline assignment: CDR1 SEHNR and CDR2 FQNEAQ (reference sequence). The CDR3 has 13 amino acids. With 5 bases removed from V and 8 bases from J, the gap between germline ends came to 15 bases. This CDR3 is CASSPGTASGYTF. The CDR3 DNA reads TGTGCCAGCAGCCCAGGGACCGCTAGCGGCTACACCTTC.

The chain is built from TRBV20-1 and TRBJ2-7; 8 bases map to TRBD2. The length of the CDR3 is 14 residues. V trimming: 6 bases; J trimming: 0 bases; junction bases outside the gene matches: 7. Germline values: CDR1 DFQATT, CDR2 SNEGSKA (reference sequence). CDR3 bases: TGCAGTGCCAGACTAGCGCGTAGCTCCTACGAGCAGTACTTC. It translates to CSARLARSSYEQYF.

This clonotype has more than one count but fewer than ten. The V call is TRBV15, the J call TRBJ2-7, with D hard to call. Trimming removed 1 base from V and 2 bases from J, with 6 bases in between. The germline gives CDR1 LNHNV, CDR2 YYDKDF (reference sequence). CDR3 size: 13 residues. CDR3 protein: CATSRVSPYEQYF. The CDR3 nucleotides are TGTGCCACCAGCAGAGTAAGCCCCTACGAGCAGTACTTC.

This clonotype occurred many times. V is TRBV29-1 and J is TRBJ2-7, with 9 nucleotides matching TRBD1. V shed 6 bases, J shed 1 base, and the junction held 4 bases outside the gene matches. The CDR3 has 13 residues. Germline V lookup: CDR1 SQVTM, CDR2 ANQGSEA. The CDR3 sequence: CSVRTGVSYEQYF. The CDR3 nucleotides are TGCAGCGTCCGGACAGGGGTGTCCTACGAGCAGTACTTC.

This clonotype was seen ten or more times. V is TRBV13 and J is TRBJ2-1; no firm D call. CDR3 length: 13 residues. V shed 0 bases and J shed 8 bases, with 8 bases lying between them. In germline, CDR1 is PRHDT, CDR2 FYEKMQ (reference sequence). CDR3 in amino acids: CASSLGLKDEQFF. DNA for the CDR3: TGTGCCAGCAGCTTAGGCCTAAAGGATGAGCAGTTCTTC.